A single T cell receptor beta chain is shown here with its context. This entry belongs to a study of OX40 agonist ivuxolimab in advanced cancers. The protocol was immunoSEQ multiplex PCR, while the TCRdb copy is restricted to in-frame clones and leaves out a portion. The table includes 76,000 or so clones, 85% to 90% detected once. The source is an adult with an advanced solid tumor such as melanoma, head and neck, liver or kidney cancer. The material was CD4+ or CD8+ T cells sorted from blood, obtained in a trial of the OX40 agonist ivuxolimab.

CDR3 protein: CASSIRVGQETQYF. In DNA form, the CDR3 reads TGTGCCAGTAGTATTAGAGTCGGGCAAGAGACCCAGTACTTC. This rearrangement joins TRBV19 to TRBJ2-5; no firm D call. CDR1 and CDR2 (germline): LNHDA, SQIVND (reference sequence). This CDR3 spans 14 amino acids. Trimming took 3 bases from V and 2 from J, leaving 10 bases between them.